In this sample, the clone carrying this TCR beta chain turned up many times. Sample time point: newly diagnosed GD, antithyroid drugs for less than 3 months. RNA extracted from PBMCs served as the sequencing template. Arm-PCR of CDR3 regions and iRepertoire HTBI primers were the basis on which TCR beta libraries were built. TCRdb reanalysed the multiplex PCR reads using MiXCR and keeps one entry per CDR3 protein. Of under 250,000 distinct CDR3 sequences listed, 20% are singletons. This entry comes from a study of regulatory T cells in long-lasting Graves disease. Trimming cost V 3 bases and J 5 bases, with 14 bases left between them. The CDR3 has 15 amino acids. Germline V CDR1 and CDR2: SGHNT, YYREEE (reference sequence).

The specimen was peripheral blood mononuclear cells (PBMCs), collected at new diagnosis, from a patient treated with antithyroid drugs. This receptor was taken from a female donor with Graves disease. V usage is TRBV5-4 and J usage is TRBJ2-2; either TRBD1 or TRBD2 may supply D (6 bases each). The chain's CDR3 is CASSSTGARTGELFF. CDR3 DNA: TGTGCCAGCAGCTCTACGGGGGCCAGGACCGGGGAGCTGTTTTTT.